This TCR beta chain is drawn from a study of identifying expanded T cells in peripheral blood. Germline trimming cut 5 bases from V and 4 bases from J; bases unmatched to any gene: 5. The CDR3 contains 14 residues. The germline V gene encodes CDR1 MNHEY and CDR2 SMNVEV (reference sequence). Findings of the study overall: Over approximately two and four weeks, about 16 and 20 clones changed, versus around 1.3 between replicates.

Turning to this clone: The antigen remains undetermined.

No infections or other immune events were documented during collection. TCRdb's table, derived via immunoSEQ multiplex PCR, lists solely in-frame clones and lacks some. The data hold tens of thousands of clones, with 80% to 85% observed a single time. The TCR was taken from a person aged 18-70 years in good health. The material sequenced was blood. The chain is built from TRBV27 and TRBJ1-3, with TRBD1 matching 7 bases. CDR3 loop: CASSLGTEGNTIYF. CDR3 DNA sequence: TGTGCCAGCAGTCTCGGGACAGAAGGAAACACCATATATTTT.